The source of this T cell receptor (beta chain) is a study of T cell responses to AZD1222 COVID-19 vaccine. Study results and limitations: Repertoire sampling happened only post peak T cell response.

Clones were sequenced by immunoSEQ multiplex PCR, and TCRdb holds only the in-frame ones, with some missing. Altogether 130,000 to 150,000 clones are present, about nine tenths being singletons, with the ten largest covering approximately 3.9%. Comment on this clone: The antigen remains unidentified.

The sample here was peripheral blood, taken 28 days after the second AZD1222 dose. The TCR was taken from an adult who received the AZD1222 COVID-19 vaccine.

The CDR3 protein is CASSLATGHTQETQYF. CDR3 nucleotide sequence: TGTGCCAGCAGCTTAGCGACGGGACACACCCAAGAGACCCAGTACTTC. The chain has TRBV7-2 and TRBJ2-5; D is perhaps TRBD1 (6 bases). Germline V gene lookup returns CDR1 SGHTA and CDR2 FQGNSA. The CDR3 is made up of 16 amino acids. V was pared by 0 bases and J by 1 base, with 12 bases between. The variable domain in full, completed from reference TRBV7-2 and TRBJ2-5, reads GAGVSQSPSNKVTEKGKDVELRCDPISGHTALYWYRQSLGQGLEFLIYFQGNSAPDKSGLPSDRFSAERTGGSVSTLTIQRTQQEDSAVYLCASSLATGHTQETQYFGPGTRLLVL.